Each of the 14 T cell receptor beta chains below was sequenced from the same sample in a study of blood T cells in healthy people across ages. It was with a sample-barcoded 5' primer and a J-beta primer mix that a second PCR of about 7 to 12 cycles was run. TCRdb re-called the 5' RACE reads with MiXCR, one entry per CDR3 protein. In the table there are about 1,400,000 distinct CDR3 sequences, about 43% of which are singletons. The sample comprised blood. Receptors originate from a woman under 30 in good health.

As concerns this clonotype: An end of the junction differs from the germline gene, which may be a read error. The V call is TRBV5-1, the J call TRBJ2-3, with 7 bases aligning to TRBD1. The CDR3 covers 15 residues. Germline-derived CDR1 and CDR2 are SGHRS and YFSETQ. CDR3 residues: CASSFSLARTGTQYF. The CDR3 DNA follows: TGCGCCAGCAGCTTCTCTTTGGCGAGGACAGGTACGCAGTATTTT. The variable domain in full, with the rest retrieved from reference TRBV5-1 and TRBJ2-3, is KAGVTQTPRYLIKTRGQQVTLSCSPISGHRSVSWYQQTPGQGLQFLFEYFSETQRNKGNFPGRFSGRQFSNSRSEMNVSTLELGDSALYLCASSFSLARTGTQYFGPGTRLTVL.

This chain joins TRBV6-5 and TRBJ2-7; D is perhaps TRBD2 (5 bases). Germline CDR1 MNHEY, CDR2 SVGAGI. The CDR3 has 15 amino acids. V was shortened by 2 bases and J by 0 bases, with 11 bases between the two germline ends. CDR3 sequence: CASSYDPSPSYEQYF. The CDR3 region has the DNA TGTGCCAGCAGTTACGATCCTAGCCCCTCCTACGAGCAGTACTTC.

The V and J genes are TRBV28 and TRBJ2-5, with TRBD1 identical over 7 bases. CDR1 is MDHEN, CDR2 SYDVKM, per germline. V was clipped by 8 bases and J by 3 bases; unmatched bases: 12. The CDR3 has 15 amino acids. The CDR3 loop reads CASLHPGQKKETQYF. The CDR3 bases are TGTGCCAGCCTCCACCCGGGACAGAAAAAAGAGACCCAGTACTTC.

This clonotype was detected ten times or more. The chain employs TRBV6-2 or TRBV6-3 and TRBJ2-7; TRBD2 agrees at 7 bases. After removal of 0 bases from V and 1 base from J, the junction contained 6 bases not matched to a gene. The CDR3 runs to 16 residues. Germline-derived CDR1 and CDR2 are MNHEY and SVGEGT. CDR3 amino acids: CASSYSTRERSYEQYF. The CDR3 bases are TGTGCCAGCAGTTACTCGACGCGGGAGCGGTCCTACGAGCAGTACTTC.

The J gene is TRBJ2-7, the V gene TRBV12-3 or TRBV12-4; TRBD2 agrees at 7 bases. This CDR3 comprises 15 residues. After removal of 6 bases from V and 4 bases from J, the junction contained 12 bases not matched to a gene. The CDR3 region is CASSGSGSGRYEQYF. CDR3 DNA: TGTGCCAGCAGCGGTAGCGGGTCCGGGAGGTACGAGCAGTACTTC.

There are a few counts of this clonotype. The V and J genes are TRBV12-3 or TRBV12-4 and TRBJ2-5, with D unresolved. This CDR3 has 13 residues. V was clipped by 7 bases and J by 2 bases, with 11 bases between them. CDR3 sequence reads: CASILYKQETQYF. The CDR3 DNA sequence: TGTGCCAGCATTTTGTACAAACAAGAGACCCAGTACTTC.

The chain has TRBV30 and TRBJ1-2; unclear D gene. Germline lookup yields CDR1 GTSNPN and CDR2 SVGIG (reference sequence). This CDR3 spans 12 amino acids. V was shortened by 2 bases and J by 7 bases, with 11 bases between the two germline ends. CDR3 residues: CAWSFTYGGYTF. CDR3 sequence (DNA): TGTGCCTGGAGTTTCACATACGGTGGCTACACCTTC.

In this sample, this clonotype turned up a few times. This chain uses TRBV6-5 with TRBJ2-5; D might be TRBD2 (6 bases). The CDR3 runs 18 residues. V was pared by 0 bases and J by 1 base, with 18 bases between. In germline, CDR1 is MNHEY, CDR2 SVGAGI. Here the CDR3 DNA reads TGTGCCAGCAGTTACTCGGGGACTGCAGCTAACCTCCAAGAGACCCAGTACTTC. The encoded protein is CASSYSGTAANLQETQYF.

V is TRBV30 and J is TRBJ2-3; 8 bases fit TRBD2. This CDR3 spans 14 amino acids. V shed 7 bases and J 3 bases; nucleotides not matched to a gene: 9. Germline values: CDR1 GTSNPN, CDR2 SVGIG (reference sequence). DNA for the CDR3: TGTGCCTCCCAGAGTTCTAGCGGGACAGATACGCAGTATTTT. It translates to CASQSSSGTDTQYF.

This clonotype was counted only a few times. This chain joins TRBV6-2 or TRBV6-3 and TRBJ2-7, with D perhaps TRBD1 (5 bases). This CDR3 spans 13 amino acids. The V gene's germline CDR1 is MNHEY and CDR2 SVGEGT. V was pared by 10 bases and J by 6 bases, with 19 bases between. The CDR3 coding sequence is TGTGCCACCAGGAATCAGGGTTCGGGCGAGCAGTACTTC. Amino acids: CATRNQGSGEQYF.

This clonotype was observed a handful of times. In DNA form, the CDR3 reads TGCAGTGCTCCCCAGACCTCGGCCACAGATACGCAGTATTTT. Its protein product is CSAPQTSATDTQYF. J is TRBJ2-3 and V is TRBV20-1; D uncertain. The germline gives CDR1 DFQATT, CDR2 SNEGSKA (reference sequence). V gave up 5 bases and J gave up 2 bases, with 14 bases separating them. There are 14 residues in the CDR3.

V and J are TRBV3-1 and TRBJ2-5; D is unclear. The CDR3 runs 14 residues. The V end was cut by 7 bases, the J end by 0 bases, with 12 bases between. The germline V gene encodes CDR1 LGHDT and CDR2 YNNKEL (reference sequence). In nucleotides, the CDR3 is TGTGCCAGCACGGAAGCAGCATACCAAGAGACCCAGTACTTC. Encoded protein: CASTEAAYQETQYF.

The sample holds a few counts of this clonotype. V gene TRBV6-5 combines with J gene TRBJ2-7; maybe TRBD2 (6 bases). CDR3 length equals 13 residues. Trimming pared 6 bases from V and 7 bases from J, leaving 16 bases between. The germline V gene encodes CDR1 MNHEY and CDR2 SVGAGI. The CDR3 sequence is CASRRDFNNEQYF. DNA of the CDR3: TGTGCCAGCAGGCGGGACTTCAACAATGAGCAGTACTTC.

This clonotype is a singleton in its sample. This chain links TRBV28 with TRBJ2-3; D gene ambiguous. Trimming cost V 3 bases and J 0 bases, with 13 bases left between them. Germline-derived CDR1 and CDR2 are MDHEN and SYDVKM. The length of the CDR3 is 16 residues. CDR3 bases: TGTGCCAGCAGTTTGGTCATCGTCGGTAGCACAGATACGCAGTATTTT. This encodes CASSLVIVGSTDTQYF.